Listed below are T cell receptor beta chains from one sample, sequenced in a study of T-cell reconstitution after alpha-beta-depleted transplantation in children. TCRdb re-analysed the PCR reads in MiXCR, keeping a single row per CDR3 protein. The sample carries fewer than 120,000 distinct CDR3 sequences, around 10% recorded once. The input for sequencing was PBMCs from the stem cell graft donor, taken from the stem cell graft. Every receptor here comes from a human donor who donated a stem cell graft to a child with acute lymphoblastic leukemia. Each CDR3 is given with its conserved first and last residue. Each record gives: J gene, V gene, clone size, D gene, CDR3 DNA, CDR3 protein. D genes are given only for firm matches. Clone size appears in some rows only: once, few, many, or a class for an expanded clone.

TRBJ2-1 | TRBV18 | many | NA | TGTGCCAGCTCACCCCCGCTAGAAAGGCCATACAATGAGCAGTTCTTC | CASSPPLERPYNEQFF
TRBJ2-6 | TRBV29-1 | many | TRBD1 | TGCAGCGCCGGGACAGGGCGCTCTGGGGCCAACGTCCTGACTTTC | CSAGTGRSGANVLTF
TRBJ2-3 | TRBV4-3 | many | NA | TGCGCCAGCAGCCAAGATGTCGGGACAGATACGCAGTATTTT | CASSQDVGTDTQYF
TRBJ1-4 | TRBV6-2/TRBV6-3 | many | NA | TGTGCCAGCAGTTACCGACAGACACCAACTAATGAAAAACTGTTTTTT | CASSYRQTPTNEKLFF
TRBJ2-1 | TRBV29-1 | many | TRBD2 | TGCAGCGTCAGCCTAGCGGGGGGGTGGAATGAGCAGTTCTTC | CSVSLAGGWNEQFF
TRBJ1-1 | TRBV7-2 | many | TRBD1 | TGTGCCAGCAGCTACCGACGGGCGACAGGGGGGATTGAAGCTTTCTTT | CASSYRRATGGIEAFF
TRBJ2-7 | TRBV12-3/TRBV12-4 | many | NA | TGTGCCAGCTCGGCGGCCACCCGCTCCTACGAGCAGTACTTC | CASSAATRSYEQYF
TRBJ2-6 | TRBV11-1 | many | TRBD1 | TGTGCCAGCAGCCAATGGACAGGGGGAGGGCCTGGGGCCAACGTCCTGACTTTC | CASSQWTGGGPGANVLTF
TRBJ2-7 | TRBV6-1 | many | TRBD2 | TGTGCCAGCAGGTCTACACCGGGGACTAGCTCCTACGAGCAGTACTTC | CASRSTPGTSSYEQYF
TRBJ1-1 | TRBV7-8 | many | NA | TGTGCCAGCAGCTTAGCGGGATATGGGGGAATGGGCACTGAAGCTTTCTTT | CASSLAGYGGMGTEAFF
TRBJ1-1 | TRBV7-2 | many | TRBD1 | TGTGCCAGCAGCTTAGTAGGGACAGGAGGGAATACTGAAGCTTTCTTT | CASSLVGTGGNTEAFF
TRBJ2-2 | TRBV7-6 | NA | NA | TGTGCCAGCAGCTTTAACAGGAAAGCGAGCTTCGGGGAGCTGTTTTTT | CASSFNRKASFGELFF
TRBJ2-3 | TRBV20-1 | many | NA | TGCAGTGCTAGTCTTAGCCCTCGCACAGATACGCAGTATTTT | CSASLSPRTDTQYF
TRBJ1-5 | TRBV19 | few | NA | TGTGCCAGTAGTATCGGACACAGGAACAATCAGCCCCAGCATTTT | CASSIGHRNNQPQHF
TRBJ2-4 | TRBV20-1 | many | TRBD2 | TGCAGTACCTCCCCGGGGGGAAGGAACATTCAGTACTTC | CSTSPGGRNIQYF
TRBJ2-3 | TRBV7-9 | many | NA | TGTGCCAGCAGCTTAGCCTCTGATACGCAGTATTTT | CASSLASDTQYF
TRBJ1-4 | TRBV29-1 | many | NA | TGCAGCGTTGTTGACAACGGACCAACTAATGAAAAACTGTTTTTT | CSVVDNGPTNEKLFF
TRBJ2-2 | TRBV12-3/TRBV12-4 | many | NA | TGTGCCAGCAGTTTTACCGGGGAGCTGTTTTTT | CASSFTGELFF
TRBJ2-2 | TRBV7-2 | many | TRBD1 | TGTGCCAGCAGCTTAGCGTCGACAGGGGTGAACACCGGGGAGCTGTTTTTT | CASSLASTGVNTGELFF
TRBJ2-3 | TRBV6-2/TRBV6-3 | medium-sized | NA | TGTGCCAGCAGTTACGGGGCCAGCACAGATACGCAGTATTTT | CASSYGASTDTQYF
TRBJ2-5 | TRBV9 | many | TRBD1 | TGTGCCAGCAGCGTAAAGGACAGGGGAGGACAAGAGACCCAGTACTTC | CASSVKDRGGQETQYF
TRBJ2-5 | TRBV12-3/TRBV12-4 | many | NA | TGTGCCAGCAGCTTTCTGGAGACCCAGTACTTC | CASSFLETQYF
TRBJ1-2 | TRBV18 | many | NA | TGTGCCAGCTCCGGGGAGGGAGGCAACTATGGCTACACCTTC | CASSGEGGNYGYTF
TRBJ1-1 | TRBV10-1 | many | NA | TGCGCCAGCAGTGAGCATGAGGGCCCCTCCACTGAAGCTTTCTTT | CASSEHEGPSTEAFF
TRBJ2-1 | TRBV18 | many | TRBD2 | TGTGCCAGCTCACCGCAAGCGGGGGGAAGCTACAATGAGCAGTTCTTC | CASSPQAGGSYNEQFF
TRBJ2-5 | TRBV7-2 | many | TRBD2 | TGTGCCAGCAGCTTAGGAGGGACTAGTAGGGAGACCCAGTACTTC | CASSLGGTSRETQYF
TRBJ2-7 | TRBV9 | many | NA | TGTGCCAGCAGCTCTCCCGCGAAGGGTTTTCAGTACTTC | CASSSPAKGFQYF
TRBJ2-7 | TRBV5-1 | many | TRBD2 | TGCGCCAGCAGCTTGGGAGGCGGGGGGGCCTCAAGCTCCTACGAGCAGTACTTC | CASSLGGGGASSSYEQYF
TRBJ2-7 | TRBV29-1 | many | TRBD1 | TGCAGCGTTGGGGGACAGAAGGCGTACGAGCAGTACTTC | CSVGGQKAYEQYF
TRBJ1-5 | TRBV5-6 | NA | NA | TGTGCCAGCAGCTTGAGGGTGGACACTGGGCTCGATAGCAATCAGCCCCAGCATTTT | CASSLRVDTGLDSNQPQHF
TRBJ1-6 | TRBV28 | many | TRBD1 | TGTGCCAGCAGCCTCCATGAGGGGGCCAGCTCCTATAATTCACCCCTCCACTTT | CASSLHEGASSYNSPLHF
TRBJ1-1 | TRBV6-2/TRBV6-3 | many | NA | TGTGCCAGCAGTTACTGGGCCACTGAAGCTTTCTTT | CASSYWATEAFF
TRBJ2-1 | TRBV5-1 | many | TRBD1 | TGCGCCAGCAGCTTTCCGGGACAGGGCAATGAGCAGTTCTTC | CASSFPGQGNEQFF
TRBJ2-2 | TRBV7-9 | many | NA | TGTGCCAGCAGCTTCAGGGGTGACACCGGGGAGCTGTTTTTT | CASSFRGDTGELFF
TRBJ2-1 | TRBV27 | many | NA | TGTGCCAGCAGTCCCCTTTTTCCGGCTGGGTCCCACAATGAGCAGTTCTTC | CASSPLFPAGSHNEQFF